This paragraph reports one T cell receptor beta chain. The target antigen is unknown. The data are from a study of identifying expanded T cells in peripheral blood. Collection occurred without any documented infections or immune events in donors. Germline lookup yields CDR1 SGHDN and CDR2 FVKESK. Trimming cost V 2 bases and J 4 bases; bases outside gene matches: 6. CDR3 length equals 15 residues. Sequencing used immunoSEQ multiplex PCR; TCRdb keeps in-frame clones, though not all of them. Of 100,000 to 150,000 clones listed, 75% to 90% were seen once; the top ten hold less than 10%. Broader study findings: Clone count variance between roughly 2-week samples rose with total template count.

What was sequenced was blood. The clonotype was recovered from a person aged 18 to 70 in good health. The chain carries TRBV14 and TRBJ2-7; TRBD1 agrees at 9 bases. For the CDR3, the DNA is TGTGCCAGCAGCCAACGACAGGGGGGTAGGTACGAGCAGTACTTC. This sequence encodes CASSQRQGGRYEQYF.